These 16 T cell receptor beta chains were all obtained from the same sample, sequenced in a study of control samples from healthy donors and cancer patients. Profiled with immunoSEQ multiplex PCR; TCRdb holds only in-frame clones, not every one. The sample holds more than 50,000 clones, approximately 86% seen once. The sample consisted of blood. The receptors shown here come from a man in his forties or fifties in good health.

The chain recombines TRBV5-5 with TRBJ2-5; D uncertain. The CDR3 is 14 residues long. CDR1 is SGHKS and CDR2 is YYEKEE in the germline V gene (reference sequence). V gave up 0 bases and J gave up 4 bases, with 10 bases separating them. The chain's CDR3 is CASSLVVSSETQYF. CDR3 bases: TGTGCCAGCAGCTTGGTAGTTAGCTCAGAGACCCAGTACTTC.

The chain recombines TRBV7-8 with TRBJ2-5; 9 bases line up with TRBD2. After removal of 5 bases from V and 7 bases from J, the junction contained 8 bases not matched to a gene. From germline, CDR1 is SGHVS and CDR2 FQNEAQ. CDR3 size: 14 residues. CDR3 nucleotides: TGTGCCAGCAGCCCCGCTAGCGGGACCGGGACCCAGTACTTC. Translation: CASSPASGTGTQYF.

The chain links TRBV12-3 or TRBV12-4 to TRBJ1-1, with 8 positions matching TRBD1. V shed 2 bases, J shed 5 bases, and the junction held 1 base outside the gene matches. The CDR3 is made up of 13 amino acids. In DNA, the CDR3 is TGTGCCAGCAGTTTACAGGGGGCGACTGAAGCTTTCTTT. This sequence encodes CASSLQGATEAFF.

CDR3 residues: CASSPPGTENYNEQFF. DNA of the CDR3: TGTGCCAGCTCACCTCCCGGGACGGAAAATTACAATGAGCAGTTCTTC. This sequence joins TRBV18 and TRBJ2-1, with D possibly being TRBD1 or TRBD2 (5 bases each). Trimming took 3 bases from V and 4 from J, leaving 16 bases between them. CDR3 size: 16 residues. Germline CDR1 KGHSH, CDR2 LQKENI.

The chain uses TRBV25-1 and TRBJ2-7; D remains unclear. Trimming took off 0 bases at V and 3 bases at J, with 9 bases between the two ends. Per germline, CDR1 MGHDK and CDR2 SYGVNS. This CDR3 has 14 amino acids. The CDR3 protein is CASSEYHMGYEQYF. CDR3 nucleotides: TGTGCCAGCAGTGAATATCACATGGGCTACGAGCAGTACTTC.

The chain is built from TRBV5-5 and TRBJ1-3; D gene uncertain. This CDR3 comprises 13 residues. V dropped 3 bases and J dropped 4 bases, with 8 bases sitting between them. CDR1 and CDR2 from the germline V gene are SGHKS and YYEKEE (reference sequence). CDR3 sequence: CASSSWAGNTIYF. CDR3 bases: TGTGCCAGCAGCTCGTGGGCCGGAAACACCATATATTTT.

The V call is TRBV6-2 or TRBV6-3, the J call TRBJ2-7, with TRBD1 matching over 7 bases. CDR1 MNHEY and CDR2 SVGEGT come from the germline V gene. With 6 bases clipped from V and 4 bases from J, the junction kept 9 bases outside the gene matches. This CDR3 contains 14 residues. CDR3 in amino acids: CASSRGQTPYEQYF. The CDR3 DNA is TGTGCCAGCAGCCGGGGACAGACGCCATACGAGCAGTACTTC.

The chain employs TRBV2 and TRBJ1-3; maybe TRBD1 (5 bases). Germline lookup yields CDR1 SNHLY and CDR2 FYNNEI. The CDR3 is made up of 15 amino acids. V gave up 3 bases and J gave up 3 bases, with 12 bases separating them. The DNA of the CDR3 is TGTGCCAGCAGTGATGAGGGGCGGGTTGGAAACACCATATATTTT. Encoded protein: CASSDEGRVGNTIYF.

The chain combines TRBV27 with TRBJ2-2; either TRBD1 or TRBD2 may fit D (5 bases each). CDR3 length: 16 residues. The V gene's germline CDR1 is MNHEY and CDR2 SMNVEV (reference sequence). V gave up 4 bases and J gave up 0 bases, with 12 bases separating them. The CDR3 DNA follows: TGTGCCAGCAGTTACTTCCGGGGCGCGAACACCGGGGAGCTGTTTTTT. This translates into CASSYFRGANTGELFF.

A single count supports this clone. V gene TRBV28 combines with J gene TRBJ2-2, with D possibly TRBD2 on 6 matching bases. The germline CDR1 and CDR2 sequences are MDHEN and SYDVKM. The CDR3 sequence is 19 residues long. V was shortened by 4 bases and J by 2 bases, with 23 bases between the two germline ends. The CDR3 loop is CASSWGFSWGRTNTGELFF. CDR3 nucleotide sequence: TGTGCCAGCAGTTGGGGTTTCTCGTGGGGGAGGACTAACACCGGGGAGCTGTTTTTT.

This clone was picked up a small number of times. The V call is TRBV24-1, the J call TRBJ2-3; TRBD1 might be the D (6 bases). The V gene lost 2 bases and the J gene lost 6 bases, with 11 bases spanning the gap. Germline values: CDR1 KGHDR, CDR2 SFDVKD. This CDR3 contains 14 residues. The CDR3 here is CATSDSQGADTQYF. The CDR3 DNA reads as TGTGCCACCAGTGATTCACAGGGTGCGGATACGCAGTATTTT.

This clone was counted between two and nine times. V gene TRBV10-3 combines with J gene TRBJ1-2, with D possibly TRBD1 on 6 matching bases. CDR3 length equals 13 residues. The V end was cut by 5 bases, the J end by 6 bases, with 13 bases between. Germline values: CDR1 ENHRY, CDR2 SYGVKD. The CDR3 loop reads CAISTDRKNGYTF. The DNA of the CDR3 is TGTGCCATCAGTACAGACAGGAAGAATGGCTACACCTTC.

The V call is TRBV9, the J call TRBJ1-1; D ambiguous. Germline CDR1 SGDLS, CDR2 YYNGEE. The CDR3 contains 13 residues. V was shortened by 0 bases and J by 8 bases, with 11 bases between the two germline ends. The CDR3 reads CASSVGIQEEAFF. The CDR3 DNA is TGTGCCAGCAGCGTAGGTATCCAAGAGGAAGCTTTCTTT.

The chain carries TRBV18 and TRBJ2-3; D ambiguous. The V gene's germline CDR1 is KGHSH and CDR2 LQKENI. This CDR3 comprises 16 residues. Deletions cut 0 bases from V and 2 bases from J, with 12 bases between. The CDR3 reads CASSPPDAVHTDTQYF. CDR3 nucleotide sequence: TGTGCCAGCTCACCACCGGACGCAGTCCACACAGATACGCAGTATTTT.

The chain uses TRBV5-1 and TRBJ2-7, with TRBD1 as a possible D gene (5 bases). This CDR3 comprises 15 residues. Trimming removed 0 bases from V and 3 bases from J, with 13 bases in between. From germline, CDR1 is SGHRS and CDR2 YFSETQ. Written as DNA, the CDR3 is TGCGCCAGCAGCTTGGAACCCTGGCAGGGCTACGAGCAGTACTTC. Its translation is CASSLEPWQGYEQYF.

V and J are TRBV11-2 and TRBJ2-2; D is unresolved. CDR1 is SGHAT, CDR2 FQNNGV, per germline. This CDR3 spans 13 amino acids. Trimming left V 7 bases short and J 0 bases short, with 6 bases between. CDR3 bases: TGTGCCAGCAAACAACCGAACACCGGGGAGCTGTTTTTT. Translation gives CASKQPNTGELFF.